The T cell receptor beta chain described here comes from a study of human T cells and chemical hapten exposure. The overall study: The cohort included alopecia areata under or over 50% scalp, totalis and universalis. Findings and caveats of the study: DPC sensitization left the count of TCRs above 1 in 1000 unchanged.

The CDR3 has 16 amino acids. Per the germline V gene, CDR1 is SGHKS and CDR2 is YYEKEE (reference sequence). Losses at the gene ends were 3 bases for V and 8 bases for J; bases not matched to a gene: 15. The time point here: patch test 1, 2 weeks after DPC sensitization. Treatment reported: therapeutic diphenylcyclopropenone sensitization with weekly scalp DPC. With respect to this clonotype: The antigen remains undetermined.

Attachment of unique molecular identifiers to individual cDNA molecules was performed in the library. In the source study's methods: There were a median of approximately 88,000 TCRs per sample, with a range from roughly 20,000 to 700,000. TCRdb used MiXCR to reprocess the RACE reads, holding one entry per CDR3 protein. The V and J calls come from TCRdb's annotation, not from the publication. In the table there are around 100,000 distinct CDR3 sequences, around 10% of which are singletons. This TCR was sampled from a woman aged 35 to 49 with alopecia areata. Some clones in this sample may be carry-over from other donors' samples. The sequenced sample was whole blood, obtained in connection with sensitization to the hapten diphenylcyclopropenone (DPC). The V call is TRBV5-5, the J call TRBJ1-2, with 8 nucleotides matching TRBD1. CDR3 sequence (DNA): TGTGCCAGCAGCTCCAGACTGGGACAGGTCCCGAAGGGCTACACCTTC. Protein sequence: CASSSRLGQVPKGYTF.